Listed below are T cell receptor beta chains from one sample, sequenced in a study of Graves' ophthalmopathy and Graves' hyperthyroidism. TCRdb processed the multiplex PCR reads anew with MiXCR; each CDR3 protein has one entry. Counted here are 600,000 to 650,000 distinct CDR3 sequences, 22% occurring once; the ten biggest clones make up roughly 6.9%. Sequencing was performed on peripheral blood. These receptors were obtained from a woman between 18 and 29 years old with stable Graves' hyperthyroidism. Some clones in this sample may be carry-over from other donors' samples. Each CDR3 is given with its conserved first and last residue. Each record gives: clone size, J gene, V gene, D gene, CDR3 protein, CDR3 DNA. The D gene is left open where the match is weak. A clone size is listed for some rows: how often the clone was seen (once, few, many), or a class if it is expanded.

>.|TRBJ1-3|TRBV12-3/TRBV12-4|.
CASTLITGNTIYF
TGTGCCAGCACCTTGATCACTGGCAACACCATATATTTT
>many|TRBJ2-7|TRBV5-1|.
CASRSLLGREGGEQYF
TGCGCCAGCAGATCCCTACTGGGCAGGGAAGGAGGCGAGCAGTACTTC
>.|TRBJ2-5|TRBV11-2|.
CASSPPQGKDETQYF
TGTGCCAGCAGCCCTCCTCAGGGGAAGGACGAGACCCAGTACTTC
>many|TRBJ2-5|TRBV28|TRBD2
CASSPSFGLAGGETQYF
TGTGCCAGCAGCCCATCTTTCGGACTAGCGGGAGGCGAGACCCAGTACTTC
>many|TRBJ1-5|TRBV5-1|TRBD1
CASSPKDREAPNQPQHF
TGCGCCAGCAGCCCGAAGGACAGGGAGGCACCCAATCAGCCCCAGCATTTT
>many|TRBJ2-2|TRBV29-1|.
CSVTVNTGELFF
TGCAGCGTGACTGTAAACACCGGGGAGCTGTTTTTT
>.|TRBJ1-1|TRBV5-5|TRBD1
CASSLSGQGAYTEAFF
TGTGCCAGCAGCTTGTCGGGACAGGGGGCCTACACTGAAGCTTTCTTT
>.|TRBJ1-1|TRBV28|.
CASSPLGEMNTEAFF
TGTGCCAGCAGTCCTCTAGGGGAGATGAACACTGAAGCTTTCTTT
>.|TRBJ2-7|TRBV12-3/TRBV12-4|.
CASSLGPLSSYEQYF
TGTGCCAGCAGTTTGGGGCCCCTGAGCTCCTACGAGCAGTACTTC
>.|TRBJ1-3|TRBV4-1|.
CASSQRVTALTIYF
TGCGCCAGCAGCCAAAGGGTGACAGCCCTAACCATATATTTT
>.|TRBJ2-7|TRBV7-2|.
CASSPGDIIEQYF
TGTGCCAGCAGCCCAGGAGATATCATCGAGCAGTACTTC
>many|TRBJ1-2|TRBV19|.
CASIPRGTSYGYTF
TGTGCCAGTATCCCTCGCGGGACATCCTATGGCTACACCTTC
>many|TRBJ1-6|TRBV11-2|.
CASSLSSGWNSPLHF
TGTGCCAGCAGCTTATCTTCAGGGTGGAATTCACCCCTCCACTTT
>many|TRBJ2-5|TRBV2|.
CASRPLRHNQETQYF
TGTGCCAGCAGGCCCCTACGACACAACCAAGAGACCCAGTACTTC
>.|TRBJ1-1|TRBV6-2/TRBV6-3|TRBD1
CASSRYRDRGLGRNTEAFF
TGTGCCAGCAGTCGGTACCGGGACAGGGGGCTGGGGAGGAACACTGAAGCTTTCTTT
>many|TRBJ2-2|TRBV11-2|.
CASSSQGANTGELFF
TGTGCCAGCAGCTCACAGGGCGCGAACACCGGGGAGCTGTTTTTT
>.|TRBJ1-5|TRBV9|.
CASSVGKNSNQPQHF
TGTGCCAGCAGCGTAGGGAAAAATAGCAATCAGCCCCAGCATTTT
>many|TRBJ2-5|TRBV28|TRBD2
CASSFASGGTQETQYF
TGTGCCAGCAGTTTTGCTAGCGGGGGTACACAAGAGACCCAGTACTTC
>.|TRBJ2-7|TRBV15|TRBD1
CATSRNRGSYEQYF
TGTGCCACCAGCCGCAACAGGGGCTCCTACGAGCAGTACTTC
>many|TRBJ2-7|TRBV5-1|.
CASTDIAYEQYF
TGCGCCAGCACGGACATAGCCTACGAGCAGTACTTC
>many|TRBJ1-5|TRBV6-1|TRBD1
CASTDPDRANQPQHF
TGTGCCAGCACCGACCCGGACAGGGCGAATCAGCCCCAGCATTTT
>many|TRBJ2-7|TRBV20-1|.
CSASAGSPYEQYF
TGCAGTGCTAGTGCAGGGAGCCCCTACGAGCAGTACTTC
>few|TRBJ1-6|TRBV6-1|.
CAGRDTSNSPLHF
TGTGCCGGCCGGGACACCTCAAATTCACCCCTCCACTTT
>many|TRBJ1-2|TRBV25-1|.
CASRDRNYGYTF
TGTGCCAGCAGGGACAGAAACTATGGCTACACCTTC
>many|TRBJ2-7|TRBV2|.
CASSPDTNYGQYF
TGTGCCAGCAGCCCGGACACCAACTACGGGCAGTACTTC
>.|TRBJ1-1|TRBV12-3/TRBV12-4|.
CASSPGQATEAFF
TGTGCCAGCAGTCCGGGTCAGGCGACTGAAGCTTTCTTT
>many|TRBJ2-5|TRBV28|.
CASSRTGRPRDGDF
TGTGCCAGCAGTCGAACAGGACGGCCAAGAGATGGGGACTTC
>many|TRBJ1-6|TRBV6-2/TRBV6-3|.
CASSYETWISPLHF
TGTGCCAGCAGTTACGAGACGTGGATTTCACCCCTCCACTTT
>few|TRBJ1-1|TRBV28|.
CASRETPMNTEAFF
TGTGCCAGCAGAGAGACACCGATGAACACTGAAGCTTTCTTT
>many|TRBJ1-1|TRBV30|.
CASYQENTEAFF
TGTGCCTCCTACCAGGAGAACACTGAAGCTTTCTTT
>many|TRBJ1-1|TRBV5-1|.
CASSRGSLGKHTEAFF
TGCGCCAGCAGCCGTGGGAGTTTGGGGAAGCACACTGAAGCTTTCTTT
>.|TRBJ2-5|TRBV2|TRBD2
CASILGLASETQYF
TGTGCCAGCATTCTCGGACTAGCTTCCGAGACCCAGTACTTC
>many|TRBJ1-5|TRBV7-8|.
CASSLRQKYQPQHF
TGTGCCAGCAGCCTAAGACAGAAGTATCAGCCCCAGCATTTT
>many|TRBJ2-5|TRBV28|.
CASSPPVTETQYF
TGTGCCAGCAGTCCTCCCGTGACAGAGACCCAGTACTTC
>many|TRBJ1-1|TRBV7-2|.
CASSLGPSNTEAFF
TGTGCCAGCAGCCTCGGACCGAGCAACACTGAAGCTTTCTTT
>many|TRBJ1-1|TRBV25-1|.
CASVSGGLAFF
TGTGCCAGCGTTTCGGGGGGGTTGGCTTTCTTT
>.|TRBJ1-1|TRBV12-3/TRBV12-4|.
CASSFRGSEAFF
TGTGCCAGCAGTTTCAGAGGGTCCGAAGCTTTCTTT
>many|TRBJ2-5|TRBV15|TRBD2
CATSSALAGVETQYF
TGTGCCACCAGCAGCGCACTAGCGGGAGTGGAGACCCAGTACTTC
>once|TRBJ2-5|TRBV7-2|.
CASSLKHRQGGETQYF
TGTGCCAGCAGCTTAAAGCATCGGCAGGGGGGGGAGACCCAGTACTTC